Each of the 19 T cell receptor beta chains below was sequenced from the same sample in a study of cytomegalovirus exposure and HLA in healthy donors. A multiplex PCR was run with 60 Vbeta primers and 13 Jbeta primers. Method: immunoSEQ multiplex PCR; TCRdb's copy keeps in-frame clones and lacks some. The repertoire holds approximately 110,000 clones, with approximately 80% as singletons. What was sequenced was PBMCs. The receptors derive from a woman aged 30 to 39 in good health and CMV-seropositive.

In its sample, this clone was seen a few times. The V gene is TRBV5-1, the J gene TRBJ2-7, with 12 positions matching TRBD1. The V segment lost 3 bases and the J segment 5 bases; nucleotides outside the gene matches: 3. Germline V gene lookup returns CDR1 SGHRS and CDR2 YFSETQ. The CDR3 has 14 amino acids. In nucleotides, the CDR3 is TGCGCCAGCAGCTGGGGGACAGGGGGCGACGAGCAGTACTTC. Its translation: CASSWGTGGDEQYF.

The chain joins TRBV7-3 to TRBJ2-1, with D perhaps TRBD2 (6 bases). CDR3 length: 16 amino acids. CDR1 is SGHTA and CDR2 is FQGTGA in the germline V gene. V dropped 0 bases and J dropped 9 bases, with 18 bases sitting between them. CDR3 sequence reads: CASSLTRGSGTGEQFF. DNA for the CDR3: TGTGCCAGCAGCTTAACCCGAGGTAGCGGTACGGGTGAGCAGTTCTTC.

This clone showed up just once. This chain connects TRBV30 to TRBJ1-2; D is unresolved. With 1 base removed from V and 8 bases from J, the gap between germline ends came to 5 bases. This CDR3 has 10 residues. The germline V gene encodes CDR1 GTSNPN and CDR2 SVGIG (reference sequence). CDR3: CAWSGEGYTF. As DNA, the CDR3 is TGTGCCTGGAGTGGGGAGGGCTACACCTTC.

The J gene is TRBJ2-7, the V gene TRBV5-1; 10 bases agree with TRBD1. J was trimmed by 3 bases and V by 4 bases; bases with no gene match: 7. This CDR3 has 15 amino acids. In germline, CDR1 is SGHRS, CDR2 YFSETQ. CDR3 region: CASSGGQGGHYEQYF. The CDR3 DNA follows: TGCGCCAGCAGCGGTGGACAGGGGGGGCACTACGAGCAGTACTTC.

The chain carries TRBV9 and TRBJ2-1, with a weak D call TRBD1 (5 bases). V lost 4 bases, J lost 5 bases, and 13 bases lay in between. CDR3 length: 14 residues. In germline, CDR1 is SGDLS, CDR2 YYNGEE. This CDR3 is CASSPRRTHNEQFF. The CDR3 DNA sequence: TGTGCCAGCAGCCCCAGGCGGACACACAATGAGCAGTTCTTC.

The V and J genes are TRBV29-1 and TRBJ1-1; D ambiguous. This CDR3 has 12 amino acids. V lost 8 bases, J lost 2 bases, and 12 bases lay in between. CDR1 is SQVTM, CDR2 ANQGSEA, per germline. The CDR3 bases are TGCAGCACCCGACGGAGCAACACTGAAGCTTTCTTT. Protein sequence: CSTRRSNTEAFF.

The chain combines TRBV2 with TRBJ1-2; D might be TRBD1 (5 bases). The CDR3 loop spans 16 amino acids. Trimming pared 8 bases from V and 6 bases from J, leaving 25 bases between. Germline V gene data show CDR1 as SNHLY and CDR2 as FYNNEI. The CDR3: CASGGSLGKRADGYTF. Here the CDR3 DNA reads TGTGCCAGCGGGGGGAGTCTAGGGAAACGCGCGGATGGCTACACCTTC.

The chain couples TRBV10-1 to TRBJ2-1, with D unresolved. Germline V CDR1 and CDR2: WNHNN, SYGVQD (reference sequence). CDR3 length: 14 amino acids. Deletions cut 2 bases from V and 5 bases from J, with 10 bases between. CDR3 loop: CASSETRKNNEQFF. As DNA, the CDR3 is TGCGCCAGCAGTGAGACACGAAAAAACAATGAGCAGTTCTTC.

The chain is built from TRBV14 and TRBJ2-7, with D hard to call. V was clipped by 0 bases and J by 4 bases, with 7 bases between them. The germline V gene encodes CDR1 SGHDN and CDR2 FVKESK. The CDR3 runs to 13 residues. CDR3 residues: CASSQDRLYEQYF. Written as DNA, the CDR3 is TGTGCCAGCAGCCAAGATCGACTTTACGAGCAGTACTTC.

This chain links TRBV5-1 with TRBJ2-5; TRBD2 might be the D (5 bases). Germline V gene lookup returns CDR1 SGHRS and CDR2 YFSETQ. V was cut by 5 bases and J by 4 bases, with 12 bases left in between. The CDR3 length is 13 residues. The CDR3 protein is CASSPGFGETQYF. The DNA for the CDR3 is TGCGCCAGCAGTCCGGGATTTGGAGAGACCCAGTACTTC.

V gene TRBV5-1 combines with J gene TRBJ1-4, with 9 bases fitting TRBD1. CDR3 length: 14 amino acids. The germline V gene encodes CDR1 SGHRS and CDR2 YFSETQ. V shed 4 bases and J 6 bases; nucleotides not matched to a gene: 4. The CDR3 spells CASSRTGADEKLFF. The CDR3 DNA reads as TGCGCCAGCAGCAGGACAGGGGCGGATGAAAAACTGTTTTTT.

The rearrangement links TRBV7-3 to TRBJ2-7, with D possibly matching TRBD2 (6 bases). Trimming took off 6 bases at V and 4 bases at J, with 16 bases between the two ends. CDR1 and CDR2 from the germline V gene are SGHTA and FQGTGA. This CDR3 region has 14 residues. CDR3 DNA sequence: TGTGCCAGCAGTCCCTACTATAGCGGTTACGAGCAGTACTTC. Translating gives CASSPYYSGYEQYF.

This clone was seen once. V usage is TRBV27 and J usage is TRBJ1-3, with D possibly being TRBD1 (5 bases). The CDR3 length is 14 residues. V was pared by 7 bases and J by 2 bases, with 12 bases between. Germline CDR1 is MNHEY and CDR2 is SMNVEV (reference sequence). CDR3 sequence (DNA): TGTGCCAGCATGAAGGGGCCTGCTGGAAACACCATATATTTT. It encodes CASMKGPAGNTIYF.

The chain recombines TRBV7-9 with TRBJ2-7; D possibly corresponds to TRBD2 (6 bases). There are 17 residues in the CDR3. V lost 4 bases to trimming and J lost 7 bases, with 26 bases between them. Germline V gives CDR1 SEHNR, CDR2 FQNEAQ (reference sequence). The CDR3 sequence: CASSSTSGDRPLFEQYF. CDR3 coding DNA: TGTGCCAGCAGCTCCACCTCGGGGGACCGACCCCTTTTTGAGCAGTACTTC.

The V gene is TRBV28, the J gene TRBJ1-4; D is undetermined. Per germline, CDR1 MDHEN and CDR2 SYDVKM. This CDR3 has 17 amino acids. Trimming shortened V by 2 bases and J by 0 bases, and 13 bases separated the two germline ends. CDR3 protein: CASSLPADGATNEKLFF. The CDR3 coding sequence is TGTGCCAGCAGTTTACCAGCGGACGGAGCAACTAATGAAAAACTGTTTTTT. Variable domain in full (rest from reference TRBV28 and TRBJ1-4): DVKVTQSSRYLVKRTGEKVFLECVQDMDHENMFWYRQDPGLGLRLIYFSYDVKMKEKGDIPEGYSVSREKKERFSLILESASTNQTSMYLCASSLPADGATNEKLFFGSGTQLSVL.

This chain connects TRBV2 to TRBJ2-1; a weak D match, TRBD1 (5 bases). Germline lookup yields CDR1 SNHLY and CDR2 FYNNEI. The V gene lost 7 bases and the J gene lost 5 bases, with 15 bases spanning the gap. The CDR3 runs 14 residues. CDR3 nucleotide sequence: TGTGCCAGCATCCAGGGCCAGTGGAACAATGAGCAGTTCTTC. Translation gives CASIQGQWNNEQFF.

This chain links TRBV27 with TRBJ2-1; 8 bases are shared with TRBD2. J was trimmed by 8 bases and V by 0 bases; bases with no gene match: 15. This CDR3 spans 18 amino acids. Germline assignment: CDR1 MNHEY and CDR2 SMNVEV (reference sequence). CDR3 in DNA: TGTGCCAGCAGTTTATCCCCGGGACTAGGAGGCATAATGGATGAGCAGTTCTTC. It is translated as CASSLSPGLGGIMDEQFF.

The rearrangement links TRBV13 to TRBJ1-6; 10 nucleotides align to TRBD1. The CDR3 is 15 residues long. Unmatched junction bases numbered 5, after V lost 5 bases and J lost 7 bases. Germline V gives CDR1 PRHDT, CDR2 FYEKMQ (reference sequence). The CDR3: CASSARTGGNSPLHF. The CDR3 DNA sequence: TGTGCCAGCAGCGCCCGGACAGGGGGGAATTCACCCCTCCACTTT.

The rearrangement joins TRBV15 to TRBJ2-2, with 10 bases fitting TRBD2. V gave up 4 bases and J gave up 5 bases; unmatched junction bases: 7. Germline CDR1 reads LNHNV; CDR2 reads YYDKDF (reference sequence). This CDR3 is built from 16 residues. CDR3 coding DNA: TGTGCCACCAGCAAGCTAGCGGGAGTTTATACCGGGGAGCTGTTTTTT. Residues: CATSKLAGVYTGELFF.